Listed here are 18 T cell receptor beta chains from one sample, sequenced in a study of PD-1 blockade in mismatch repair-deficient tumors. Profiling relied on immunoSEQ multiplex PCR, and the TCRdb table lists in-frame clones only, not all of them. This repertoire shows some 120,000 clones, about 74% found once; its top ten account for roughly 4.5%. This sample comprised peripheral blood, obtained about 60 weeks after starting pembrolizumab. The receptors originated from an adult with mismatch repair-deficient cancer.

The chain uses TRBV6-5 and TRBJ2-4, with a possible D match to TRBD1 (6 bases). V lost 5 bases and J 10 bases, leaving 18 bases between the germline ends. Germline assignment: CDR1 MNHEY and CDR2 SVGAGI. This CDR3 has 14 residues. The chain's CDR3 is CASSEDRSSGIQYF. In DNA, the CDR3 is TGTGCCAGCAGTGAAGACAGGTCTTCTGGAATTCAGTACTTC.

The rearrangement joins TRBV2 to TRBJ2-3; D is unclear. CDR3 length: 14 amino acids. V was shortened by 9 bases and J by 0 bases, with 13 bases between the two germline ends. In germline, CDR1 is SNHLY, CDR2 FYNNEI. The CDR3 region is CASSSTTSTDTQYF. The CDR3 bases are TGTGCCAGTAGTAGTACGACTAGCACAGATACGCAGTATTTT.

The chain has TRBV21-1 and TRBJ2-2; the tabulated D call, TRBD2, remains unverified against the DNA. TRBV21-1 corresponds to a pseudogene. CDR3 size: 14 residues. CDR3 residues: CARDRDYPTGELFF. The CDR3 region has the DNA TGTGCCAGAGACCGGGACTACCCCACCGGGGAGCTGTTTTTT.

The chain recombines TRBV10-1 with TRBJ1-5; no firm D call. This CDR3 contains 14 residues. Between the trimmed V and J ends, which lost 1 base and 3 bases, there was a span of 7 bases. The germline CDR1 and CDR2 sequences are WNHNN and SYGVQD (reference sequence). Here the CDR3 DNA reads TGCGCCAGCAGTGAGTGGCCGACCAATCAGCCCCAGCATTTT. The encoded protein is CASSEWPTNQPQHF.

The chain employs TRBV7-2 and TRBJ1-4; D is possibly TRBD1 (5 bases). CDR1 SGHTA and CDR2 FQGNSA come from the germline V gene. CDR3 length: 15 residues. V dropped 2 bases and J dropped 7 bases, with 14 bases sitting between them. CDR3 region: CASSLNGGEGEKLFF. The CDR3 region has the DNA TGTGCCAGCAGCTTAAATGGGGGGGAGGGTGAAAAACTGTTTTTT.

The rearrangement joins TRBV14 to TRBJ2-7, with D perhaps TRBD2 (5 bases). Germline values: CDR1 SGHDN, CDR2 FVKESK. The CDR3 is 14 amino acids. V was shortened by 6 bases and J by 3 bases, with 15 bases between the two germline ends. CDR3 DNA: TGTGCCAGCAGTCTTCCCGGACTCGTCTACGAGCAGTACTTC. Translated, it gives CASSLPGLVYEQYF. The full variable domain, with the rest looked up from reference TRBV14 and TRBJ2-7, is EAGVTQFPSHSVIEKGQTVTLRCDPISGHDNLYWYRRVMGKEIKFLLHFVKESKQDESGMPNNRFLAERTGGTYSTLKVQPAELEDSGVYFCASSLPGLVYEQYFGPGTRLTVT.

This sequence joins TRBV7-2 and TRBJ1-4, with a tentative D call TRBD1 (5 bases). The CDR3 sequence is 14 residues long. CDR1 SGHTA and CDR2 FQGNSA come from the germline V gene. V was shortened by 2 bases and J by 6 bases, with 10 bases between the two germline ends. The CDR3 here is CASSLYSRDEKLFF. The CDR3 region has the DNA TGTGCCAGCAGCTTATATAGCAGGGATGAAAAACTGTTTTTT. Looking up the rest from reference TRBV7-2 and TRBJ1-4 gives the full variable domain: GAGVSQSPSNKVTEKGKDVELRCDPISGHTALYWYRQSLGQGLEFLIYFQGNSAPDKSGLPSDRFSAERTGGSVSTLTIQRTQQEDSAVYLCASSLYSRDEKLFFGSGTQLSVL.

The chain joins TRBV18 to TRBJ2-7; 9 bases are shared with TRBD1. This CDR3 has 15 residues. From germline, CDR1 is KGHSH and CDR2 LQKENI. The V segment lost 3 bases and the J segment 6 bases; nucleotides outside the gene matches: 9. CDR3 sequence: CASSPRTGASSEQYF. In DNA form, the CDR3 reads TGTGCCAGCTCACCGAGGACAGGGGCGAGCAGCGAGCAGTACTTC.

CDR3 bases: TGTGCCAGCAGTACGACTAGCGGCTCCTACAATGAGCAGTTCTTC. It is translated as CASSTTSGSYNEQFF. This sequence joins TRBV6-5 and TRBJ2-1, with TRBD2 identical over 9 bases. The CDR3 has 15 residues. After removal of 5 bases from V and 0 bases from J, the junction contained 2 bases not matched to a gene. CDR1 and CDR2 from the germline V gene are MNHEY and SVGAGI.

J is TRBJ1-3 and V is TRBV4-1; D may be TRBD1 (5 bases). V lost 0 bases, J lost 7 bases, and 10 bases lay in between. CDR1 and CDR2 (germline): MGHRA, YSYEKL. CDR3 length: 14 amino acids. The CDR3 sequence: CASSQDIRGNTIYF. CDR3 bases: TGCGCCAGCAGCCAAGATATACGGGGGAACACCATATATTTT.

The V and J genes are TRBV18 and TRBJ2-7; 7 nucleotides agree with TRBD1. The CDR3 loop spans 14 amino acids. V gave up 3 bases and J gave up 5 bases; unmatched junction bases: 7. Looked up from germline, CDR1 is KGHSH and CDR2 is LQKENI. Here the CDR3 DNA reads TGTGCCAGCTCACCCGACAGGGCTCCCCACGAGCAGTACTTC. Encoded protein: CASSPDRAPHEQYF.

The chain combines TRBV7-9 with TRBJ1-2, with 7 bases fitting TRBD1. This CDR3 region has 15 residues. Trimming cost V 5 bases and J 5 bases; bases outside gene matches: 11. Germline V gives CDR1 SEHNR, CDR2 FQNEAQ (reference sequence). The chain's CDR3 is CASSTRDRPFYGYTF. The CDR3 region has the DNA TGTGCCAGCAGCACCCGGGACAGACCTTTTTATGGCTACACCTTC.

V usage is TRBV4-1 and J usage is TRBJ2-1; 8 nucleotides align to TRBD2. J was trimmed by 4 bases and V by 4 bases; bases with no gene match: 12. CDR3 size: 17 residues. Germline values: CDR1 MGHRA, CDR2 YSYEKL. The CDR3 DNA follows: TGCGCCAGCAGCCTCCAAGGGCCGGCTAGCGGGTACAATGAGCAGTTCTTC. This sequence encodes CASSLQGPASGYNEQFF.

V usage is TRBV30 and J usage is TRBJ2-7; a weak D match, TRBD1 (5 bases). This CDR3 spans 14 amino acids. V lost 0 bases and J lost 6, with 15 bases in between. Germline V gene sequence: CDR1 GTSNPN, CDR2 SVGIG (reference sequence). CDR3 nucleotides: TGTGCCTGGAGTGTGGGCAGGGTAACGAGCGAGCAGTACTTC. It specifies CAWSVGRVTSEQYF.

The rearrangement uses TRBV5-1 and TRBJ2-3; D is ambiguous. With 3 bases removed from V and 2 bases from J, the gap between germline ends came to 4 bases. The germline gives CDR1 SGHRS, CDR2 YFSETQ. CDR3 length: 12 residues. In nucleotides, the CDR3 is TGCGCCAGCAGCTGGGACACAGATACGCAGTATTTT. It specifies CASSWDTDTQYF.

This clone turned up a few times. The rearrangement joins TRBV7-2 to TRBJ2-1; D may be TRBD2 (5 bases). This CDR3 has 16 residues. CDR1 is SGHTA and CDR2 is FQGNSA in the germline V gene. The ends were cut back, 0 bases at V and 3 bases at J, with 12 bases in the middle. CDR3 amino acids: CASSLASAVYYNEQFF. CDR3 DNA sequence: TGTGCCAGCAGCTTAGCTAGCGCAGTCTACTACAATGAGCAGTTCTTC.

This sequence joins TRBV7-3 and TRBJ2-7; 7 nucleotides match TRBD2. The germline V gene has CDR1 SGHTA and CDR2 FQGTGA. Losses at the gene ends were 5 bases for V and 3 bases for J; bases not matched to a gene: 19. The CDR3 is 18 amino acids. CDR3 sequence reads: CASSQYALGGSANYEQYF. CDR3 nucleotide sequence: TGTGCCAGCAGCCAGTACGCGTTGGGGGGGAGTGCCAACTACGAGCAGTACTTC. Complete variable domain (other parts from reference TRBV7-3 and TRBJ2-7): GAGVSQTPSNKVTEKGKYVELRCDPISGHTALYWYRQSLGQGPEFLIYFQGTGAADDSGLPNDRFFAVRPEGSVSTLKIQRTERGDSAVYLCASSQYALGGSANYEQYFGPGTRLTVT.

V and J are TRBV30 and TRBJ2-3, with D unresolved. CDR1 and CDR2 from the germline V gene are GTSNPN and SVGIG (reference sequence). The germline V and J ends were trimmed by 0 bases and 4 bases, with 11 bases remaining between them. The CDR3 loop spans 14 amino acids. The DNA of the CDR3 is TGTGCCTGGAGTGTAAAGTCTGTTTCAGATACGCAGTATTTT. Translated: CAWSVKSVSDTQYF. The variable domain in full, completed from reference TRBV30 and TRBJ2-3, reads SQTIHQWPATLVQPVGSPLSLECTVEGTSNPNLYWYRQAAGRGLQLLFYSVGIGQISSEVPQNLSASRPQDRQFILSSKKLLLSDSGFYLCAWSVKSVSDTQYFGPGTRLTVL.